This T cell receptor (beta chain) was sequenced for a study of blood T cell repertoires in COVID-19. Study information: Sites across the United States, Italy and Spain contributed samples from acute and convalescent COVID-19.

Only one count was recorded for this clone. The repertoire was sequenced with immunoSEQ multiplex PCR; TCRdb's copy has only in-frame clones and lacks some. The data hold about 140,000 clones, with about 80% observed a single time. The CDR3 is 14 amino acids. From germline, CDR1 is SGHDT and CDR2 YYEEEE. Trimming at V came to 5 bases and at J to 2 bases, leaving 7 bases not matched to a gene. The sequencing input was peripheral blood. V gene TRBV5-6 combines with J gene TRBJ2-7; 7 bases fit TRBD1. The clonotype comes from a man aged 45 to 65 with acute or convalescent COVID-19. Written as DNA, the CDR3 is TGTGCCAGCAGTTTTACAGGGGTACCCTACGAGCAGTACTTC. As protein: CASSFTGVPYEQYF.